This TCR beta chain was identified during a study of T cells after yellow fever vaccination. Study-wide context: Those fractions that held only low numbers of cells were prepared using the SMART-Seq v4 Ultra Low Input RNA kit. General study points: Overlap between CD4 and CD8 compartments was detected for a small share of clonotypes. Most primary-vaccination clones recurred post-booster (more than 95% CD4, around 86% CD8).

At least ten counts were recorded for this clonotype. Antigen unknown. CDR1 is DFQATT and CDR2 is SNEGSKA in the germline V gene (reference sequence). The CDR3 spans 12 residues. Trimming pared 3 bases from V and 1 base from J, leaving 6 bases between. In making TCR cDNA, 5'RACE template switching added a universal primer site and UMIs to it. One entry per CDR3 protein, called by TCRdb with MiXCR from the 5' RACE reads. The repertoire holds hundreds of thousands of distinct CDR3 sequences, with about a fifth as singletons. The receptor comes from a man aged 25 to 40 who received the YFV17D yellow fever vaccine. Here the sequenced sample was PBMCs, taken 15 days after the yellow fever booster vaccination. This chain joins TRBV20-1 and TRBJ1-1, with D maybe TRBD1 (5 bases). The CDR3 reads CSARRGNTEAFF. The CDR3 coding sequence is TGCAGTGCTAGGAGGGGGAACACTGAAGCTTTCTTT.